This record looks at one TCR beta chain sequence and its context. This record belongs to a study of control samples from healthy donors and cancer patients. CDR1 is MNHEY and CDR2 is SVGAGI in the germline V gene. After removal of 5 bases from V and 5 bases from J, the junction contained 0 bases not matched to a gene. CDR3 length: 12 residues. Sequencing was performed with immunoSEQ multiplex PCR; in TCRdb, only in-frame clones are kept and a portion is missing. Here the sample spans about 51,000 clones, roughly nine tenths being singletons. The sample was PBMCs. The sequence was collected from a man aged 40-55 years with colorectal cancer. The chain combines TRBV6-5 with TRBJ1-5; 7 bases match TRBD1. The CDR3 sequence is CASSTGDQPQHF. CDR3 bases: TGTGCCAGCAGTACAGGGGATCAGCCCCAGCATTTT.